This record looks at one T cell receptor (beta chain) sequence and its context. The antigen is not known. This sample was taken from a study of CD8 T cells in ankylosing spondylitis. Each TCR beta library was made by quantitative 5'-RACE that incorporated molecular barcodes. TCRdb processed the 5' RACE reads anew with MiXCR; each CDR3 protein has one entry. Of some 130,000 distinct CDR3 sequences listed, 15% to 20% are singletons. Germline loops: CDR1 SGHVS, CDR2 FQNEAQ. Trimming at V came to 2 bases and at J to 1 base, leaving 6 bases not matched to a gene. The CDR3 extends over 16 amino acids. General study points: Apparently characteristic of ankylosing spondylitis blood was a TCR beta motif (roughly eight highly homologous variants). As reported, disease-linked clones showed significant enrichment in matched ankylosing spondylitis synovial fluid. Disease-associated clonotypes exhibited CD8+ identity and were relatively infrequent in peripheral blood.

The receptor's source is a male donor with ankylosing spondylitis. This sequence joins TRBV7-8 and TRBJ1-1, with TRBD1 matching over 8 bases. Sample: blood, either unsorted or a sorted T cell fraction (not recorded which). CDR3 residues: CASSLPRQGWNTEAFF. Here the CDR3 DNA reads TGTGCCAGCAGCTTACCCCGACAGGGGTGGAACACTGAAGCTTTCTTT.